Listed here are 17 T cell receptor beta chains from one sample, sequenced in a study of regulatory T cells in long-lasting Graves disease. Time point given: newly diagnosed GD, antithyroid drugs for less than 3 months. The authors made the TCR library using RNA they extracted from PBMCs. TCR beta libraries were built with iRepertoire HTBI primers and Arm-PCR of CDR3 regions. TCRdb fed the multiplex PCR reads into MiXCR, producing one record per CDR3 protein. Found here are hundreds of thousands of distinct CDR3 sequences, more than 15% of them singletons; the top ten hold about 40%. Here the sequenced sample was peripheral blood mononuclear cells (PBMCs), taken at new diagnosis, from a patient treated with antithyroid drugs. The receptors here all came from a female donor with Graves disease.

This clonotype occurred many times. The chain carries TRBV20-1 and TRBJ2-5; D may be TRBD1 (6 bases). This CDR3 is 14 amino acids long. CDR1 is DFQATT, CDR2 SNEGSKA, per germline (reference sequence). V was pared by 5 bases and J by 6 bases, with 19 bases between. CDR3 DNA sequence: TGCAGTGCTGGACCCGCAGGGGCAAAAAAGACCCAGTACTTC. It is translated as CSAGPAGAKKTQYF.

This clonotype was recorded at least ten times. The CDR3, as DNA: TGTGCCAGCAGCTTAGGTGGGTCAGCAGTTCGCAATCAGCCCCAGCATTTT. Encoded protein: CASSLGGSAVRNQPQHF. V usage is TRBV11-2 and J usage is TRBJ1-5; no firm D call. Germline V gene data show CDR1 as SGHAT and CDR2 as FQNNGV. The V end lost 1 base, the J end lost 2 bases, and 15 bases lay between the germline ends. The CDR3 spans 17 residues. The variable domain in full, completed from reference TRBV11-2 and TRBJ1-5, reads EAGVAQSPRYKIIEKRQSVAFWCNPISGHATLYWYQQILGQGPKLLIQFQNNGVVDDSQLPKDRFSAERLKGVDSTLKIQPAKLEDSAVYLCASSLGGSAVRNQPQHFGDGTRLSIL.

This clonotype has a count of ten or more. This rearrangement joins TRBV19 to TRBJ2-7; D may be TRBD1 or TRBD2 (5 bases each). Trimming left V 5 bases short and J 6 bases short, with 26 bases between. The CDR3 covers 17 residues. CDR1 and CDR2 from the germline V gene are LNHDA and SQIVND (reference sequence). The CDR3 DNA sequence: TGTGCCAGTAGTCCAGTGACCTCCCGGGACGAACTATGCGAGCAGTACTTC. Protein sequence: CASSPVTSRDELCEQYF.

This clonotype showed up many times. The rearrangement joins TRBV6-2 or TRBV6-3 to TRBJ2-7, with a weak D call TRBD1 (5 bases). Germline V gene data show CDR1 as MNHEY and CDR2 as SVGEGT. Trimming removed 3 bases at V and 0 bases at J, with 12 bases between. The CDR3 runs 15 residues. In DNA form, the CDR3 reads TGTGCCAGCAGTTATATTCGACAGAGCTCCTACGAGCAGTACTTC. Residues: CASSYIRQSSYEQYF.

This chain links TRBV6-5 with TRBJ1-5, with no clear D. V lost 4 bases and J 1 base, leaving 20 bases between the germline ends. Germline V gives CDR1 MNHEY, CDR2 SVGAGI. CDR3 length equals 18 residues. The CDR3 region is CASSFPTRSRESNQPQHF. The CDR3 DNA sequence: TGTGCCAGCAGTTTTCCGACGCGGTCGAGGGAGAGCAATCAGCCCCAGCATTTT.

This clonotype has ten or more counts. The chain carries TRBV11-2 and TRBJ2-5; tentatively, D is TRBD2 (6 bases). CDR1 SGHAT and CDR2 FQNNGV come from the germline V gene. The CDR3 spans 14 residues. The V end was cut by 2 bases, the J end by 4 bases, with 11 bases between. The CDR3 loop is CASSLRGRSETQYF. The CDR3 DNA follows: TGTGCCAGCAGCTTAAGAGGGAGGTCAGAGACCCAGTACTTC.

This clonotype has ten or more counts. V usage is TRBV6-5 and J usage is TRBJ1-1, with D possibly TRBD1 on 5 matching bases. The CDR3 is 16 residues long. V lost 0 bases and J lost 5, with 16 bases in between. CDR1 is MNHEY and CDR2 is SVGAGI in the germline V gene. The DNA for the CDR3 is TGTGCCAGCAGTTACTCTATGGGAGGGGTAAGAACTGAAGCTTTCTTT. As protein: CASSYSMGGVRTEAFF.

In the case of this clonotype: A much larger clone is a single base away; this may be a read error. The conserved final phenylalanine or tryptophan is absent from the CDR3, which likely points to a read error. The rearrangement links TRBV7-9 to TRBJ2-3, with TRBD1 matching over 7 bases. The V and J ends lost 4 bases and 6 bases, in that order; junction bases with no gene match: 7. The CDR3 covers 14 residues. Germline V lookup: CDR1 SEHNR, CDR2 FQNEAQ (reference sequence). The CDR3 sequence is CASSSQQGVDTQYL. CDR3 DNA sequence: TGTGCCAGCAGCTCCCAGCAGGGGGTCGATACGCAGTATCTT.

The chain carries TRBV2 and TRBJ1-1; D gene uncertain. The CDR3 loop spans 13 amino acids. In germline, CDR1 is SNHLY, CDR2 FYNNEI. The V and J ends lost 6 bases and 1 base respectively, with 9 bases between them. CDR3 sequence: CASSDGPNTEAFF. For the CDR3, the DNA is TGTGCCAGCAGCGACGGACCGAACACTGAAGCTTTCTTT.

This clonotype came up many times. The chain is built from TRBV3-1 and TRBJ2-1; tentative D call: TRBD2 (6 bases). The V gene lost 6 bases and the J gene lost 6 bases, with 21 bases spanning the gap. Germline lookup yields CDR1 LGHDT and CDR2 YNNKEL (reference sequence). This CDR3 contains 16 residues. The CDR3 sequence: CASSPRPGEAFNEQFF. The DNA for the CDR3 is TGTGCCAGCAGTCCCCGTCCGGGGGAGGCATTCAATGAGCAGTTCTTC.

Ten or more counts support this clonotype. The chain is built from TRBV28 and TRBJ2-1; D is unclear. The length of the CDR3 is 12 residues. Trimming took 4 bases from V and 7 from J, leaving 8 bases between them. CDR1 and CDR2 (germline): MDHEN, SYDVKM. DNA of the CDR3: TGTGCCAGCAGTTCGTGGGAAAATGAGCAGTTCTTC. Amino acid sequence: CASSSWENEQFF.

This clonotype was observed a single time. The chain uses TRBV4-2 and TRBJ2-1; D tentatively reads TRBD1 or TRBD2 (7 bases each). The CDR3 sequence is 16 residues long. Germline loops: CDR1 LGHNA, CDR2 YNFKEQ. V lost 0 bases to trimming and J lost 8 bases, with 17 bases between them. The CDR3 protein is CASSQEGRQGGHEQFF. The CDR3 nucleotides are TGTGCCAGCAGCCAAGAGGGGCGCCAGGGGGGGCATGAGCAGTTCTTC.

The CDR3 reads CSARPGVGSYEQYF. In DNA, the CDR3 is TGCAGTGCGAGACCCGGGGTAGGCTCCTACGAGCAGTACTTC. The V call is TRBV20-1, the J call TRBJ2-7, with D tentatively TRBD2 (5 bases). Germline CDR1 DFQATT, CDR2 SNEGSKA (reference sequence). CDR3 size: 14 residues. Trimming took 6 bases from V and 0 from J, leaving 15 bases between them.

This clonotype was detected many times. This chain uses TRBV6-1 with TRBJ2-7, with D uncertain. The V end was cut by 6 bases, the J end by 3 bases, with 12 bases between. CDR3 length: 13 residues. Germline V lookup: CDR1 MNHNS, CDR2 SASEGT. The CDR3 loop is CASSAQFGYEQYF. CDR3 DNA sequence: TGTGCCAGCAGCGCCCAATTTGGCTACGAGCAGTACTTC.

This clonotype was counted at least ten times. The J gene is TRBJ1-1, the V gene TRBV6-2 or TRBV6-3; D ambiguous. In germline, CDR1 is MNHEY, CDR2 SVGEGT. CDR3 size: 17 residues. The V gene lost 6 bases and the J gene lost 2 bases, with 22 bases spanning the gap. The CDR3 loop reads CASSQSPKHRLNTEAFF. The CDR3 coding sequence is TGTGCCAGCAGCCAATCCCCCAAGCATCGTTTAAACACTGAAGCTTTCTTT.

This clonotype was counted at least ten times. The chain carries TRBV18 and TRBJ1-3; no definite D call. Germline V lookup: CDR1 KGHSH, CDR2 LQKENI. V lost 3 bases and J lost 1, with 13 bases in between. CDR3 length: 16 amino acids. The CDR3 nucleotides read TGTGCCAGCTCACCCACACCGACAACGTCTGGAAACACCATATATTTT. Protein product: CASSPTPTTSGNTIYF.

This clonotype was seen ten or more times. The rearrangement links TRBV28 to TRBJ2-1, with D perhaps TRBD1 (6 bases). Trimming left V 8 bases short and J 6 bases short, with 23 bases between. This CDR3 is 16 amino acids long. Germline V gene sequence: CDR1 MDHEN, CDR2 SYDVKM. The CDR3: CASGLTGRWSINEQFF. The DNA for the CDR3 is TGTGCCAGCGGTCTTACAGGGAGATGGTCAATCAATGAGCAGTTCTTC.